The 21 T cell receptor beta chains listed next were all sequenced from one sample in a study of response to subunit inactivated influenza vaccine. TCRdb reanalysed the RT-PCR reads using MiXCR and keeps one entry per CDR3 protein. This sample carries a few hundred thousand distinct CDR3 sequences, around 15% of them seen once, and the ten largest clones take 11%. The material sequenced was PBMCs from blood, taken roughly 12 days after vaccination. The receptors were gathered from a man aged 50-59 years who received an inactivated influenza vaccine.

This clonotype was seen ten or more times. The junction shows a germline mismatch at one end, possibly a read error. The chain carries TRBV28 and TRBJ2-3; tentatively, D is TRBD1 (5 bases). This CDR3 is built from 14 residues. From germline, CDR1 is MDHEN and CDR2 SYDVKM. The CDR3 DNA is TGCGCCAGCAGCCCGCAGGGTAGCACAGATACGCAGTATTTT. It translates to CASSPQGSTDTQYF.

This clonotype was picked up a small number of times. The rearrangement joins TRBV28 to TRBJ2-7; a possible D gene is TRBD1 (5 bases). This CDR3 comprises 15 residues. The V gene's germline CDR1 is MDHEN and CDR2 SYDVKM. The V end was cut by 2 bases, the J end by 2 bases, with 13 bases between. For the CDR3, the DNA is TGTGCCAGCAGTTTAAATGAAGACAGCCCCTACGAGCAGTACTTC. Translating it yields CASSLNEDSPYEQYF.

This clonotype was picked up a small number of times. V is TRBV18 and J is TRBJ1-3; D is uncertain. The germline V gene has CDR1 KGHSH and CDR2 LQKENI. The CDR3 runs to 14 residues. V lost 0 bases and J 8 bases, leaving 11 bases between the germline ends. CDR3 sequence (DNA): TGTGCCAGCTCACCACCGGCATTCCAGGACACCATATATTTT. This codes for CASSPPAFQDTIYF.

J is TRBJ1-4 and V is TRBV11-2, with 7 bases identical to TRBD1. V shed 4 bases and J 1 base; nucleotides not matched to a gene: 3. The CDR3 is made up of 15 amino acids. Per germline, CDR1 SGHAT and CDR2 FQNNGV. In nucleotides, the CDR3 is TGTGCCAGCAGCTCACAGGGGCGAACTAATGAAAAACTGTTTTTT. Protein sequence: CASSSQGRTNEKLFF.

The J gene is TRBJ2-3, the V gene TRBV5-1; the match to TRBD2 covers 12 bases. Germline CDR1 SGHRS, CDR2 YFSETQ. Germline trimming cut 3 bases from V and 4 bases from J; bases unmatched to any gene: 3. This CDR3 region has 15 residues. In nucleotides, the CDR3 is TGCGCCAGCAGCTGGACTAGCGGGATATCAGATACGCAGTATTTT. Residues: CASSWTSGISDTQYF.

This chain connects TRBV29-1 to TRBJ1-1, with D uncertain. CDR3 length: 14 residues. Germline CDR1 reads SQVTM; CDR2 reads ANQGSEA. Trimming shortened V by 4 bases and J by 0 bases, and 12 bases separated the two germline ends. This chain's CDR3 is CSVGRHTMNTEAFF. In DNA form, the CDR3 reads TGCAGCGTTGGGAGACACACAATGAACACTGAAGCTTTCTTT. Using reference TRBV29-1 and TRBJ1-1 for the parts outside the CDR3, the full variable domain is SAVISQKPSRDICQRGTSLTIQCQVDSQVTMMFWYRQQPGQSLTLIATANQGSEATYESGFVIDKFPISRPNLTFSTLTVSNMSPEDSSIYLCSVGRHTMNTEAFFGQGTRLTVV.

V gene TRBV5-4 combines with J gene TRBJ1-2, with D hard to call. Germline-derived CDR1 and CDR2 are SGHNT and YYREEE (reference sequence). The V end was cut by 0 bases, the J end by 4 bases, with 10 bases between. The CDR3 is made up of 14 amino acids. The CDR3 nucleotides read TGTGCCAGCAGCTTGGAGGGCAGCCCCTATGGCTACACCTTC. Amino acids: CASSLEGSPYGYTF.

The genes are TRBV20-1 and TRBJ2-1; D is ambiguous. This CDR3 is 12 amino acids long. Trimming took 3 bases from V and 6 from J, leaving 9 bases between them. Germline-derived CDR1 and CDR2 are DFQATT and SNEGSKA (reference sequence). The CDR3, as DNA: TGCAGTGCTAGGTGGGGAAGCAATGAGCAGTTCTTC. Translation gives CSARWGSNEQFF.

This clonotype was counted only a few times. This rearrangement joins TRBV12-3 or TRBV12-4 to TRBJ2-7, with 8 positions matching TRBD2. This CDR3 region has 16 residues. V dropped 5 bases and J dropped 4; count of bases not matched to a gene: 13. The DNA of the CDR3 is TGTGCCAGCAGTGTCCGGGGGGGGCCTTTTACTTACGAGCAGTACTTC. Protein: CASSVRGGPFTYEQYF.

CDR3 DNA sequence: TGTGCCAGCAGTTTAACTCTGGCGACTGCAACTAATGAAAAACTGTTTTTT. Protein sequence: CASSLTLATATNEKLFF. The rearrangement uses TRBV28 and TRBJ1-4; D unclear. CDR3 length: 17 residues. CDR1 and CDR2 from the germline V gene are MDHEN and SYDVKM. Trimming shortened V by 2 bases and J by 0 bases, and 13 bases separated the two germline ends.

The chain has TRBV3-1 and TRBJ2-1; no reliable D call. Germline loops: CDR1 LGHDT, CDR2 YNNKEL (reference sequence). The V and J ends lost 4 bases and 0 bases respectively, with 13 bases between them. This CDR3 spans 16 amino acids. CDR3 sequence (DNA): TGTGCCAGCAGCCCGAGACTCCCCAGCTCCTACAATGAGCAGTTCTTC. As protein: CASSPRLPSSYNEQFF.

The gene calls are TRBV5-1 and TRBJ1-4; 7 bases match TRBD1. V shed 3 bases and J 6 bases; nucleotides not matched to a gene: 11. The CDR3 sequence is 16 residues long. Germline values: CDR1 SGHRS, CDR2 YFSETQ. This CDR3 reads CASSSGQVARDEKLFF. In nucleotides, the CDR3 is TGCGCCAGCAGCTCAGGACAGGTAGCGCGGGATGAAAAACTGTTTTTT.

The chain carries TRBV6-1 and TRBJ2-7; TRBD1 matches 9 bases. Trimming removed 5 bases from V and 3 bases from J; junction bases left unmatched: 8. Germline lookup yields CDR1 MNHNS and CDR2 SASEGT. This CDR3 spans 15 amino acids. The CDR3 DNA reads as TGTGCCAGCAGTCGTACCGGGACAGGGAACTACGAGCAGTACTTC. This codes for CASSRTGTGNYEQYF.

Regarding this clonotype: A much larger clone lies one base from this, so it may be a read error. The chain joins TRBV7-2 to TRBJ2-1; the match to TRBD1 covers 7 bases. The V and J ends lost 3 bases and 0 bases, in that order; junction bases with no gene match: 2. Germline CDR1 is SGHTA and CDR2 is FQGNSA. The CDR3 consists of 15 residues. The CDR3 region has the DNA TGTGCCAGCAGCTTCGACAGGGCCTCCTACAATGAGCAGTTCTTC. Its translation: CASSFDRASYNEQFF.

This rearrangement joins TRBV12-3 or TRBV12-4 to TRBJ2-3; unclear D gene. V lost 4 bases and J lost 3, with 8 bases in between. The CDR3 is 13 residues long. The CDR3 protein is CASSSHGTDTQYF. The CDR3 DNA reads TGTGCCAGCAGTTCCCACGGGACAGATACGCAGTATTTT.

This clonotype was recorded a few times. V is TRBV10-3 and J is TRBJ1-1; no firm D call. The CDR3 runs to 12 residues. CDR1 and CDR2 from the germline V gene are ENHRY and SYGVKD. The germline V and J ends were trimmed by 6 bases and 1 base, with 6 bases remaining between them. The CDR3 coding sequence is TGTGCCATCAGGGCACCGAACACTGAAGCTTTCTTT. This gives the protein CAIRAPNTEAFF.

This sequence joins TRBV20-1 and TRBJ2-1; 7 positions agree with TRBD1. The CDR3 loop spans 14 amino acids. Germline V CDR1 and CDR2: DFQATT, SNEGSKA (reference sequence). V trimming: 0 bases; J trimming: 10 bases; junction bases outside the gene matches: 9. CDR3 residues: CSARDLGDRGEQFF. CDR3 coding DNA: TGCAGTGCTAGAGATCTTGGGGACAGAGGGGAGCAGTTCTTC.

The V gene is TRBV5-1, the J gene TRBJ2-7, with 8 positions matching TRBD1. This CDR3 contains 15 residues. V shed 4 bases and J 0 bases; nucleotides not matched to a gene: 6. Germline V lookup: CDR1 SGHRS, CDR2 YFSETQ. CDR3 residues: CASSPRTGFSYEQYF. DNA of the CDR3: TGCGCCAGCAGCCCTAGGACAGGGTTCTCCTACGAGCAGTACTTC.

This chain links TRBV12-3 or TRBV12-4 with TRBJ1-1; maybe TRBD1 (6 bases). Trimming removed 7 bases at V and 1 base at J, with 13 bases between. The CDR3 extends over 14 amino acids. The CDR3 is CASTSGHANTEAFF. CDR3 in DNA: TGTGCCAGCACCTCGGGACACGCGAACACTGAAGCTTTCTTT.

In its sample, this clonotype was seen once. The chain uses TRBV7-2 and TRBJ2-5, with 8 positions matching TRBD1. CDR1 SGHTA and CDR2 FQGNSA come from the germline V gene. J lost 5 bases, V lost 1 base, and 6 bases had no gene match. The CDR3 has 15 residues. The CDR3 bases are TGTGCCAGCAGCTTAGTCTCAGGGGGCAGGGAGACCCAGTACTTC. As protein: CASSLVSGGRETQYF.

The chain recombines TRBV5-5 with TRBJ2-3; TRBD2 aligns across 8 bases. This CDR3 has 13 amino acids. Germline V lookup: CDR1 SGHKS, CDR2 YYEKEE (reference sequence). J was trimmed by 11 bases and V by 3 bases; bases with no gene match: 8. The CDR3 bases are TGTGCCAGCAGCTCCCATAGCGGGGTTGGGCAGTATTTT. Encoded protein: CASSSHSGVGQYF.